This T cell receptor (beta chain) was recorded in a study of T cell changes during pregnancy in multiple sclerosis. Assay: immunoSEQ multiplex PCR; the TCRdb copy retains only in-frame clones and omits some. The data hold about 52,000 clones, with 92% observed a single time. CDR3 size: 15 residues. Unmatched junction bases numbered 6, after V lost 1 base and J lost 4 bases. The germline gives CDR1 SGHRS, CDR2 YFSETQ. The chain combines TRBV5-1 with TRBJ2-3; 7 nucleotides agree with TRBD1. The sequencing here drew on CD4+ T cells from peripheral blood mononuclear cells, taken after pregnancy. This clonotype originated in a female donor in good health, enrolled as a control in a pregnancy study. The CDR3 bases are TGCGCCAGCAGCTTGAAATCAGGGGGAGCAGATACGCAGTATTTT. Translation gives CASSLKSGGADTQYF.